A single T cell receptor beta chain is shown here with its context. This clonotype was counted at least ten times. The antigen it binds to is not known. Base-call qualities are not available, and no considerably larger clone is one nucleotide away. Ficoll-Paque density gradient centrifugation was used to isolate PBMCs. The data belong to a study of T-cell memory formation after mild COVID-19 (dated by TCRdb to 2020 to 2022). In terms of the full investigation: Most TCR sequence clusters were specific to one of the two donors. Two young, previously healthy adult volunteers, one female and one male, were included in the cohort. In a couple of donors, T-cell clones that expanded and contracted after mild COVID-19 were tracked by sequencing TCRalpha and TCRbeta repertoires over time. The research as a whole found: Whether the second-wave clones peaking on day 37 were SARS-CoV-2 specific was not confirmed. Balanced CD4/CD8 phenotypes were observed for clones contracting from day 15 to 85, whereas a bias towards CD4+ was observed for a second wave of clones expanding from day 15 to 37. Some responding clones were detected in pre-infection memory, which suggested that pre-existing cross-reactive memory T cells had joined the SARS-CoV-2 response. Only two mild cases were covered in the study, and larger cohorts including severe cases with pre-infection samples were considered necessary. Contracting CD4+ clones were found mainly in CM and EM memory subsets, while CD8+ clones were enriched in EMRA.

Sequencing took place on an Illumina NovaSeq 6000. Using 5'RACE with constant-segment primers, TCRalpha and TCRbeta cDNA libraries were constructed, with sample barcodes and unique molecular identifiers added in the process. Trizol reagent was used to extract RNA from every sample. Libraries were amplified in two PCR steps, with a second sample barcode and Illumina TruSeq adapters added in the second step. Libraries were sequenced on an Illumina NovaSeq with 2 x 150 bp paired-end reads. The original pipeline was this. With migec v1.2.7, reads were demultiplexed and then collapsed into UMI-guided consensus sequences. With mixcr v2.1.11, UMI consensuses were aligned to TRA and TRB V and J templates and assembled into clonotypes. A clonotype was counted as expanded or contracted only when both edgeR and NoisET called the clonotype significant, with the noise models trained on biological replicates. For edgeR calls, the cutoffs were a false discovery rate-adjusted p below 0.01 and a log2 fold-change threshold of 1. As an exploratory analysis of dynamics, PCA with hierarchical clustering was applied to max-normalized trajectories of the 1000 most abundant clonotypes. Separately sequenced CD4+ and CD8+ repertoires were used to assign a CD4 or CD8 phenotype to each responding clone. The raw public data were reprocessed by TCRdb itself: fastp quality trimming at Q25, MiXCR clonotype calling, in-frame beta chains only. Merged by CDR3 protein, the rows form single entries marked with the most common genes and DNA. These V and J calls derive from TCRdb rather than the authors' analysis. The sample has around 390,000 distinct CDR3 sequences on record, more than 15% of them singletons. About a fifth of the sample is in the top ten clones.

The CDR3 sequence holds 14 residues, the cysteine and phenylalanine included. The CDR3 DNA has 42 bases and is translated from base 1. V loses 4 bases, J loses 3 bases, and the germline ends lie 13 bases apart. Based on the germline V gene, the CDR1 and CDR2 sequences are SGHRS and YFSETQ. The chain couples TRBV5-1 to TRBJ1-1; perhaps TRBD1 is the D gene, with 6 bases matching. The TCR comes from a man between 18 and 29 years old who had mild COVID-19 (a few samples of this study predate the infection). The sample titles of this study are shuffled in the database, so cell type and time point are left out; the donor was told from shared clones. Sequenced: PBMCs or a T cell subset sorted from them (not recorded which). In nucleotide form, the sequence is TGCGCCAGCAGCACCAGGGGCTCGGACACTGAAGCTTTCTTT. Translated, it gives CASSTRGSDTEAFF. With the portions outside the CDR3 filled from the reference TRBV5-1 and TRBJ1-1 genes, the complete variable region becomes KAGVTQTPRYLIKTRGQQVTLSCSPISGHRSVSWYQQTPGQGLQFLFEYFSETQRNKGNFPGRFSGRQFSNSRSEMNVSTLELGDSALYLCASSTRGSDTEAFFGQGTRLTVV.